One and the same sample provided the 19 T cell receptor beta chains below, sequenced in a study of a mutant IDH1 vaccine in newly diagnosed glioma. Time point here: week 23, last vaccination. Every vaccination contained 300 ug of the mutant IDH1 20-mer peptide and was paired with topical imiquimod. Sequenced by immunoSEQ multiplex PCR; TCRdb stores in-frame clones only, minus some. The sample consists of 88,000 or so clones, around 85% of them appearing once. Their antigens remain unidentified. The sample consisted of PBMCs, taken from a glioma patient whose treatment included an IDH1 peptide vaccine. These TCRs come from a man younger than 45 with glioma. Some clones in this sample may be carry-over from other donors' samples.

The chain's CDR3 is CASSPTGQWAEQYF. The CDR3 nucleotides read TGTGCCAGCTCCCCCACGGGGCAATGGGCCGAGCAGTACTTC. This sequence joins TRBV18 and TRBJ2-7, with D perhaps TRBD1 or TRBD2 (5 bases each). CDR1 and CDR2 from the germline V gene are KGHSH and LQKENI. This CDR3 has 14 amino acids. V was cut by 6 bases and J by 6 bases, with 18 bases left in between. Full variable domain (rest looked up from reference TRBV18 and TRBJ2-7): NAGVMQNPRHLVRRRGQEARLRCSPMKGHSHVYWYRQLPEEGLKFMVYLQKENIIDESGMPKERFSAEFPKEGPSILRIQQVVRGDSAAYFCASSPTGQWAEQYFGPGTRLTVT.

The chain recombines TRBV18 with TRBJ1-5, with D perhaps TRBD1 (6 bases). Trimming took 3 bases from V and 1 from J, leaving 10 bases between them. The CDR3 loop spans 15 amino acids. Germline assignment: CDR1 KGHSH and CDR2 LQKENI. The CDR3 DNA reads as TGTGCCAGCTCACCTGGACAGTTGAGCAATCAGCCCCAGCATTTT. This gives the protein CASSPGQLSNQPQHF.

This rearrangement joins TRBV7-9 to TRBJ2-7, with a weak D call TRBD2 (7 bases). Germline lookup yields CDR1 SEHNR and CDR2 FQNEAQ (reference sequence). Trimming cost V 5 bases and J 5 bases, with 19 bases left between them. This CDR3 has 15 amino acids. The CDR3 DNA is TGTGCCAGCAGCCCGGGGAGGGGGGGCCCACACGAGCAGTACTTC. It is translated as CASSPGRGGPHEQYF.

The chain carries TRBV29-1 and TRBJ2-7; D remains unclear. Trimming pared 1 base from V and 3 bases from J, leaving 7 bases between. Germline lookup yields CDR1 SQVTM and CDR2 ANQGSEA. This CDR3 spans 12 amino acids. The CDR3 DNA sequence: TGCAGCGTTGAAGGCCTCGGCTACGAGCAGTACTTC. Residues: CSVEGLGYEQYF.

V gene TRBV6-5 combines with J gene TRBJ2-1; possible D gene TRBD2, 6 bases. Germline CDR1 reads MNHEY; CDR2 reads SVGAGI. V shed 5 bases and J shed 5 bases, with 10 bases lying between them. The CDR3 has 13 amino acids. CDR3 residues: CASSQAGHNEQFF. CDR3 DNA: TGTGCCAGCAGTCAGGCGGGACACAATGAGCAGTTCTTC.

This clone is a singleton in its sample. V and J are TRBV15 and TRBJ2-1; 14 nucleotides match TRBD2. Germline values: CDR1 LNHNV, CDR2 YYDKDF (reference sequence). The V gene end was trimmed by 1 base and the J gene end by 0 bases; junction bases not matched to a gene: 5. The length of the CDR3 is 19 residues. The CDR3 here is CATSRVGTSGRGSYNEQFF. The CDR3 nucleotides read TGTGCCACCAGCAGAGTTGGGACTAGCGGGAGAGGCTCCTACAATGAGCAGTTCTTC.

The gene calls are TRBV29-1 and TRBJ1-3; TRBD1 matches 8 bases. The length of the CDR3 is 17 residues. Germline assignment: CDR1 SQVTM and CDR2 ANQGSEA. V gave up 5 bases and J gave up 0 bases; unmatched junction bases: 12. The CDR3 DNA sequence: TGCAGCGTTCAGGGGACAGGTCCCCTTTACTCTGGAAACACCATATATTTT. Protein: CSVQGTGPLYSGNTIYF.

As DNA, the CDR3 is TGTGCCAGCAGTGAAAGGGAAGTTCCGTATTTT. It encodes CASSEREVPYF. V is TRBV2 and J is TRBJ2-3; no reliable D call. The CDR3 is 11 amino acids. Trimming took off 2 bases at V and 14 bases at J, with 11 bases between the two ends. CDR1 SNHLY and CDR2 FYNNEI come from the germline V gene.

In DNA form, the CDR3 reads TGCGCCAGCAGCCCGGTTGGGGTACGGGGAGAGCAGTACTTC. It specifies CASSPVGVRGEQYF. V usage is TRBV5-1 and J usage is TRBJ2-7; a possible D gene is TRBD2 (5 bases). Trimming removed 4 bases from V and 7 bases from J, with 18 bases in between. There are 14 residues in the CDR3. Germline CDR1 is SGHRS and CDR2 is YFSETQ.

The chain carries TRBV19 and TRBJ2-4; 7 bases match TRBD1. Per the germline V gene, CDR1 is LNHDA and CDR2 is SQIVND (reference sequence). This CDR3 spans 17 amino acids. Germline trimming cut 3 bases from V and 4 bases from J; bases unmatched to any gene: 12. The CDR3 region has the DNA TGTGCCAGTAGTATGAGCGACAGGGCGACCCGAAAAAACATTCAGTACTTC. Protein sequence: CASSMSDRATRKNIQYF.

The chain has TRBV5-5 and TRBJ1-2; D gene uncertain. Germline V gene data show CDR1 as SGHKS and CDR2 as YYEKEE (reference sequence). V lost 8 bases to trimming and J lost 8 bases, with 19 bases between them. The CDR3 is 13 residues long. CDR3 sequence: CASSLQRMVGYTF. Written as DNA, the CDR3 is TGTGCCAGTAGTTTACAGAGGATGGTCGGCTACACCTTC.

V and J are TRBV28 and TRBJ1-1; no firm D call. Germline values: CDR1 MDHEN, CDR2 SYDVKM. Trimming shortened V by 2 bases and J by 0 bases, and 7 bases separated the two germline ends. The CDR3 length is 14 residues. The DNA of the CDR3 is TGTGCCAGCAGTTTACTCGGGATGAACACTGAAGCTTTCTTT. This codes for CASSLLGMNTEAFF.

The rearrangement links TRBV2 to TRBJ2-7; D possibly corresponds to TRBD1 (6 bases). There are 14 residues in the CDR3. Per germline, CDR1 SNHLY and CDR2 FYNNEI. Trimming took off 7 bases at V and 0 bases at J, with 13 bases between the two ends. The CDR3 sequence is CASNPDSSSYEQYF. Here the CDR3 DNA reads TGTGCCAGCAACCCGGACAGCAGCTCCTACGAGCAGTACTTC. The complete variable domain, with remaining parts taken from reference TRBV2 and TRBJ2-7, reads EPEVTQTPSHQVTQMGQEVILRCVPISNHLYFYWYRQILGQKVEFLVSFYNNEISEKSEIFDDQFSVERPDGSNFTLKIRSTKLEDSAMYFCASNPDSSSYEQYFGPGTRLTVT.

This chain uses TRBV5-1 with TRBJ1-1; D is undetermined. The V and J ends lost 4 bases and 2 bases respectively, with 15 bases between them. Germline V CDR1 and CDR2: SGHRS, YFSETQ. CDR3 length equals 15 residues. Here the CDR3 DNA reads TGCGCCAGCAGCCCCAGCGGATCCGGAAACACTGAAGCTTTCTTT. Translating gives CASSPSGSGNTEAFF.

The chain has TRBV2 and TRBJ2-1; D unresolved. Germline CDR1 is SNHLY and CDR2 is FYNNEI. The V end lost 6 bases, the J end lost 3 bases, and 6 bases lay between the germline ends. The CDR3 is 12 residues long. CDR3 region: CASSPYYNEQFF. The CDR3 nucleotides are TGTGCCAGCAGCCCTTACTACAATGAGCAGTTCTTC.

This clone was counted only a few times. The V gene is TRBV7-2, the J gene TRBJ1-2; 7 bases line up with TRBD1. Germline V gene data show CDR1 as SGHTA and CDR2 as FQGNSA. Trimming removed 5 bases from V and 8 bases from J; junction bases left unmatched: 8. CDR3 length: 13 residues. CDR3 region: CASSPYTGDGYTF. Written as DNA, the CDR3 is TGTGCCAGCAGCCCCTACACAGGGGACGGCTACACCTTC.

The chain is built from TRBV27 and TRBJ2-3; 11 bases map to TRBD2. With 8 bases clipped from V and 5 bases from J, the junction kept 30 bases outside the gene matches. The germline CDR1 and CDR2 sequences are MNHEY and SMNVEV (reference sequence). The CDR3 is 22 amino acids. Here the CDR3 reads CASGERVEPGVAGGPNVDTQYF. The CDR3, as DNA: TGTGCCAGCGGCGAGAGGGTGGAGCCCGGGGTAGCGGGAGGGCCAAATGTAGATACGCAGTATTTT.

The chain recombines TRBV19 with TRBJ2-6; D is unresolved. There are 13 residues in the CDR3. CDR1 is LNHDA, CDR2 SQIVND, per germline (reference sequence). Trimming shortened V by 6 bases and J by 2 bases, and 5 bases separated the two germline ends. CDR3 DNA: TGTGCCAGTAGCTTCCCTGGGGCCAACGTCCTGACTTTC. This translates into CASSFPGANVLTF.

The chain is built from TRBV27 and TRBJ2-1, with 7 bases lining up with TRBD2. The germline V gene has CDR1 MNHEY and CDR2 SMNVEV (reference sequence). The CDR3 length is 13 residues. V shed 8 bases, J shed 5 bases, and the junction held 6 bases outside the gene matches. The CDR3 loop reads CASGRTSHNEQFF. CDR3 nucleotides: TGTGCCAGCGGAAGGACTAGTCACAATGAGCAGTTCTTC.